The clone carrying this T cell receptor (beta chain) showed up many times. The antigen is unknown. 5'-RACE, quantitative and with molecular barcodes, yielded the TCR beta libraries. TCRdb processed the 5' RACE reads anew with MiXCR; each CDR3 protein has one entry. The repertoire holds more than 150,000 distinct CDR3 sequences, with around a sixth as singletons. These data come from a study of CD8 T cells in ankylosing spondylitis. Study-wide findings and caveats: Among TCR beta sequences, a motif of eight highly homologous variants appeared characteristic of ankylosing spondylitis blood. Clones tied to disease were said to be significantly enriched in matched ankylosing spondylitis synovial fluid.

The CDR3 covers 13 residues. With 0 bases removed from V and 4 bases from J, the gap between germline ends came to 8 bases. CDR1 is DFQATT, CDR2 SNEGSKA, per germline (reference sequence). Source material: blood, either unsorted or a sorted T cell fraction (not recorded which). V and J are TRBV20-1 and TRBJ2-3; D might be TRBD1 (6 bases). The TCR was taken from a male donor aged 5-29 years with ankylosing spondylitis or in good health (not recorded which). The CDR3 region has the DNA TGCAGTGCTAGAGATCAGGGGCCAGATACGCAGTATTTT. The encoded protein is CSARDQGPDTQYF.